A single sample gave rise to the 14 T cell receptor beta chains below, sequenced in a study of cytomegalovirus exposure and HLA in healthy donors. PCR primers comprised 60 Vbeta and 13 Jbeta primers. Assay: immunoSEQ multiplex PCR; the TCRdb copy retains only in-frame clones and omits some. This table has some 240,000 clones, around 80% appearing once. Material: PBMCs. These receptors all stem from a male donor in good health and CMV-seronegative.

The V gene is TRBV18, the J gene TRBJ2-7; maybe TRBD1 (5 bases). Germline lookup yields CDR1 KGHSH and CDR2 LQKENI. This CDR3 region has 14 residues. V was cut by 6 bases and J by 6 bases, with 18 bases left in between. CDR3 protein: CASSTGQGIGEQYF. CDR3 nucleotide sequence: TGTGCCAGCTCGACCGGGCAGGGAATCGGCGAGCAGTACTTC.

This sequence joins TRBV14 and TRBJ1-1, with 8 bases that match TRBD1. Unmatched junction bases numbered 11, after V lost 3 bases and J lost 2 bases. Germline loops: CDR1 SGHDN, CDR2 FVKESK. This CDR3 comprises 17 residues. The CDR3 DNA sequence: TGTGCCAGCAGCCAGAATAGGACAGGGAGTCGCAACACTGAAGCTTTCTTT. It codes for CASSQNRTGSRNTEAFF.

The chain couples TRBV19 to TRBJ1-2; D is perhaps TRBD1 (5 bases). CDR3 length: 16 amino acids. Germline assignment: CDR1 LNHDA and CDR2 SQIVND (reference sequence). V was trimmed by 3 bases and J by 3 bases, leaving 17 bases between them. The CDR3 loop reads CASSIPGLWADYGYTF. CDR3 nucleotides: TGTGCCAGTAGTATTCCGGGACTTTGGGCGGACTATGGCTACACCTTC.

Of note for this clone: Other DNA sequences in this specimen translate into the identical CDR3. The gene calls are TRBV28 and TRBJ2-4; D uncertain. The CDR3 is 17 amino acids. Germline CDR1 MDHEN, CDR2 SYDVKM. The V end was cut by 1 base, the J end by 0 bases, with 13 bases between. This chain's CDR3 is CASSLSPFLKAKNIQYF. CDR3 coding DNA: TGTGCCAGCAGTTTATCCCCTTTCTTAAAAGCCAAAAACATTCAGTACTTC.

The table lists this clone with a few counts. The rearrangement links TRBV4-1 to TRBJ2-7; D uncertain. Looked up from germline, CDR1 is MGHRA and CDR2 is YSYEKL. The CDR3 extends over 14 amino acids. V was trimmed by 2 bases and J by 1 base, leaving 9 bases between them. The CDR3 DNA follows: TGCGCCAGCAGCCAATCTTACAGTTCCTACGAGCAGTACTTC. This gives the protein CASSQSYSSYEQYF.

Written as DNA, the CDR3 is TGCGCCAGCAGCCAAGTAAGCACCGGCAATCAGCCCCAGCATTTT. This gives the protein CASSQVSTGNQPQHF. The chain joins TRBV4-1 to TRBJ1-5; D not certain. The CDR3 runs to 15 residues. V was shortened by 1 base and J by 2 bases, with 9 bases between the two germline ends. The germline CDR1 and CDR2 sequences are MGHRA and YSYEKL.

The chain carries TRBV10-1 and TRBJ2-2; the match to TRBD1 covers 9 bases. The germline V gene encodes CDR1 WNHNN and CDR2 SYGVQD (reference sequence). V trimming: 4 bases; J trimming: 8 bases; junction bases outside the gene matches: 5. The CDR3 runs to 14 residues. The CDR3 nucleotides are TGCGCCAGCAGTGGCGGGACAGGGCTAGGGGAGCTGTTTTTT. It codes for CASSGGTGLGELFF.

The chain combines TRBV5-3 with TRBJ2-1, with TRBD1 as a possible D gene (6 bases). TRBV5-3 is filed as an ORF, its function uncertain. The CDR3 is 16 amino acids. V gave up 2 bases and J gave up 0 bases, with 12 bases separating them. The DNA for the CDR3 is TGTGCCAGAAGCTTAGGTGGACAGAGCTCCTACAATGAGCAGTTCTTC. Translated, it gives CARSLGGQSSYNEQFF.

This rearrangement joins TRBV6-5 to TRBJ2-7, with a weak D call TRBD1 (6 bases). V lost 7 bases and J lost 2, with 12 bases in between. Germline V gives CDR1 MNHEY, CDR2 SVGAGI. This CDR3 spans 13 amino acids. The CDR3 spells CASTKGHPYEQYF. The CDR3 region has the DNA TGTGCCAGCACGAAGGGACATCCCTACGAGCAGTACTTC.

The chain employs TRBV2 and TRBJ2-3, with no clear D. Germline V gene data show CDR1 as SNHLY and CDR2 as FYNNEI. V lost 5 bases and J 3 bases, leaving 3 bases between the germline ends. This CDR3 comprises 11 residues. The CDR3: CASSYTDTQYF. CDR3 DNA: TGTGCCAGCAGTTATACAGATACGCAGTATTTT.

The rearrangement joins TRBV28 to TRBJ2-1, with 7 bases fitting TRBD2. The CDR3 contains 12 residues. V shed 2 bases, J shed 12 bases, and the junction held 4 bases outside the gene matches. Germline V gene lookup returns CDR1 MDHEN and CDR2 SYDVKM. The CDR3 spells CASSLGEGWQFF. CDR3 DNA sequence: TGTGCCAGCAGTTTAGGGGAGGGGTGGCAGTTCTTC.

The chain employs TRBV27 and TRBJ1-1; D remains ambiguous. Looked up from germline, CDR1 is MNHEY and CDR2 is SMNVEV (reference sequence). The CDR3 extends over 14 amino acids. Trimming stripped 5 bases from V and 1 base from J, with 11 bases between. CDR3 protein: CASSIFGENTEAFF. CDR3 bases: TGTGCCAGCAGTATATTCGGGGAGAACACTGAAGCTTTCTTT.

The rearrangement uses TRBV5-1 and TRBJ2-3; the match to TRBD2 covers 12 bases. This CDR3 contains 16 residues. V lost 3 bases and J lost 6; bases outside the gene matches: 8. Germline V CDR1 and CDR2: SGHRS, YFSETQ. In nucleotides, the CDR3 is TGCGCCAGCAGCTCCTCTAGCGGGAGGGCCCCTGATACGCAGTATTTT. Protein product: CASSSSSGRAPDTQYF.

The table lists this clone with a few counts. This sequence joins TRBV7-9 and TRBJ1-4; D may be TRBD1 (6 bases). This CDR3 has 15 amino acids. In germline, CDR1 is SEHNR, CDR2 FQNEAQ (reference sequence). The V end lost 5 bases, the J end lost 8 bases, and 18 bases lay between the germline ends. The CDR3 reads CASSRGGGGGEKLFF. CDR3 nucleotides: TGTGCCAGCAGCAGAGGCGGGGGTGGGGGCGAAAAACTGTTTTTT.